The 30 T cell receptor beta chains below come from one sample, sequenced in a study of blood T cell repertoires in COVID-19. Here immunoSEQ multiplex PCR was the method, and the copy in TCRdb shows in-frame clones only, minus some. The sample contains 250,000 to 350,000 clones, 90% of which appear only once. The sequenced material came from PBMCs or T cells enriched from blood (not recorded which). Every receptor here comes from a man in his sixties who had recovered from COVID-19.

This chain uses TRBV11-3 with TRBJ2-1; the D gene is possibly TRBD1 (6 bases). V lost 2 bases, J lost 9 bases, and 20 bases lay in between. The CDR3 has 16 amino acids. Per germline, CDR1 SGHNT and CDR2 YENEEA. The CDR3 is CASSLTPGVGVGEQFF. In DNA, the CDR3 is TGTGCCAGCAGCTTAACCCCAGGGGTTGGTGTCGGTGAGCAGTTCTTC.

This chain connects TRBV2 to TRBJ2-3; 13 bases are a match to TRBD2. The CDR3 is 16 residues long. The V gene end was trimmed by 5 bases and the J gene end by 5 bases; junction bases not matched to a gene: 7. Per germline, CDR1 SNHLY and CDR2 FYNNEI. CDR3 in DNA: TGTGCCAGCAGTTCGGGACTAGCGGGATTCGGAGATACGCAGTATTTT. Protein: CASSSGLAGFGDTQYF.

V gene TRBV27 combines with J gene TRBJ1-6, with 8 bases fitting TRBD1. Germline V gene data show CDR1 as MNHEY and CDR2 as SMNVEV (reference sequence). Losses at the gene ends were 2 bases for V and 7 bases for J; bases not matched to a gene: 7. The CDR3 has 16 amino acids. The CDR3 nucleotides are TGTGCCAGCAGTTTAATGGCGACAGGGGTCAATTCACCCCTCCACTTT. Protein sequence: CASSLMATGVNSPLHF.

This clone has at least ten counts. V and J are TRBV19 and TRBJ1-5; no firm D call. CDR3 length: 14 residues. Between the trimmed V and J ends, which lost 4 bases and 1 base, there was a span of 8 bases. The germline V gene encodes CDR1 LNHDA and CDR2 SQIVND (reference sequence). CDR3 protein: CASSRGFSNQPQHF. CDR3 DNA: TGTGCCAGTAGTAGAGGGTTCAGCAATCAGCCCCAGCATTTT.

The chain is built from TRBV25-1 and TRBJ2-7, with 8 positions matching TRBD1. Trimming removed 4 bases from V and 0 bases from J; junction bases left unmatched: 5. The CDR3 covers 15 residues. In germline, CDR1 is MGHDK, CDR2 SYGVNS. The CDR3 DNA follows: TGTGCCAGCAGTGGGACAGGGAGTTTCTCCTACGAGCAGTACTTC. Translating it yields CASSGTGSFSYEQYF.

V gene TRBV5-1 combines with J gene TRBJ2-1; D unresolved. This CDR3 is built from 14 residues. In germline, CDR1 is SGHRS, CDR2 YFSETQ. Trimming cost V 5 bases and J 0 bases, with 9 bases left between them. The CDR3 is CASRVVSSYNEQFF. The CDR3 DNA is TGCGCCAGCAGAGTTGTCAGCTCCTACAATGAGCAGTTCTTC.

The V call is TRBV5-1, the J call TRBJ1-5; maybe TRBD1 (5 bases). Germline CDR1 reads SGHRS; CDR2 reads YFSETQ. V was shortened by 1 base and J by 7 bases, with 12 bases between the two germline ends. CDR3 length: 14 residues. The CDR3: CASSLLPGEQPQHF. The CDR3 coding sequence is TGCGCCAGCAGCTTGTTGCCGGGGGAACAGCCCCAGCATTTT.

This chain uses TRBV11-2 with TRBJ2-1; 11 nucleotides agree with TRBD2. Germline-derived CDR1 and CDR2 are SGHAT and FQNNGV. V gave up 5 bases and J gave up 8 bases; unmatched junction bases: 11. The length of the CDR3 is 16 residues. CDR3 protein: CASSPTPGLAVDEQFF. The CDR3 nucleotides are TGTGCCAGCAGCCCTACCCCGGGACTAGCGGTCGATGAGCAGTTCTTC.

The chain carries TRBV27 and TRBJ1-5, with 7 bases aligning to TRBD1. This CDR3 is built from 14 residues. CDR1 MNHEY and CDR2 SMNVEV come from the germline V gene (reference sequence). Trimming cost V 5 bases and J 6 bases; bases outside gene matches: 7. Here the CDR3 DNA reads TGTGCCAGCAGTAAGACAGGGCGTAGTCAGCCCCAGCATTTT. This translates into CASSKTGRSQPQHF.

The chain uses TRBV27 and TRBJ2-3, with a possible D match to TRBD2 (5 bases). The V end lost 6 bases, the J end lost 0 bases, and 16 bases lay between the germline ends. Germline CDR1 and CDR2: MNHEY and SMNVEV (reference sequence). This CDR3 comprises 16 residues. CDR3 loop: CASRELAPSSTDTQYF. The CDR3 DNA is TGTGCCAGCAGGGAGCTAGCTCCTTCTAGCACAGATACGCAGTATTTT.

This clone was seen just once. V is TRBV6-1 and J is TRBJ1-2, with 10 bases that match TRBD1. The CDR3 consists of 13 residues. V shed 3 bases, J shed 7 bases, and the junction held 2 bases outside the gene matches. The germline V gene encodes CDR1 MNHNS and CDR2 SASEGT. CDR3 bases: TGTGCCAGCAGTGACCGGGACAGGGGTGGCTACACCTTC. It encodes CASSDRDRGGYTF.

The rearrangement uses TRBV29-1 and TRBJ1-1; 7 bases align to TRBD1. Losses at the gene ends were 5 bases for V and 1 base for J; bases not matched to a gene: 7. The CDR3 has 14 residues. The germline gives CDR1 SQVTM, CDR2 ANQGSEA. CDR3: CSVRTGAGNTEAFF. CDR3 bases: TGCAGCGTTAGAACAGGGGCAGGGAACACTGAAGCTTTCTTT.

The CDR3 coding sequence is TGCGCCAGCAGCCTTTTTCTAAGACAGGGCGACTATGGCTACACCTTC. Protein sequence: CASSLFLRQGDYGYTF. This sequence joins TRBV4-1 and TRBJ1-2; 7 bases agree with TRBD1. CDR1 is MGHRA, CDR2 YSYEKL, per germline. V shed 4 bases, J shed 3 bases, and the junction held 11 bases outside the gene matches. This CDR3 has 16 amino acids.

V and J are TRBV5-1 and TRBJ2-1, with TRBD1 identical over 8 bases. CDR1 SGHRS and CDR2 YFSETQ come from the germline V gene. The V segment lost 9 bases and the J segment 5 bases; nucleotides outside the gene matches: 10. The length of the CDR3 is 14 residues. CDR3 nucleotides: TGCGCCACCTCAGGGGGCAGGGGCCACAATGAGCAGTTCTTC. It translates to CATSGGRGHNEQFF.

The chain joins TRBV7-2 to TRBJ2-7; 13 bases fit TRBD2. V shed 1 base and J 6 bases; nucleotides not matched to a gene: 15. The CDR3 totals 19 residues. The germline gives CDR1 SGHTA, CDR2 FQGNSA. CDR3 in amino acids: CASSLVSGGLAGFIAEQYF. CDR3 nucleotides: TGTGCCAGCAGCTTAGTTTCTGGGGGACTAGCGGGATTTATTGCCGAGCAGTACTTC.

V and J are TRBV18 and TRBJ1-2; the D gene is possibly TRBD1 (5 bases). Germline assignment: CDR1 KGHSH and CDR2 LQKENI. Trimming removed 5 bases at V and 8 bases at J, with 18 bases between. This CDR3 has 14 residues. In nucleotides, the CDR3 is TGTGCCAGCTCATCGGGGGTGCGTGACCGGGGCTACACCTTC. It yields the protein CASSSGVRDRGYTF.

This clone was recorded once. This chain uses TRBV10-1 with TRBJ2-1; 7 nucleotides agree with TRBD1. Trimming took 6 bases from V and 3 from J; bases not matched to a gene: 8. CDR1 is WNHNN, CDR2 SYGVQD, per germline (reference sequence). The CDR3 has 15 amino acids. Here the CDR3 DNA reads TGCGCCAGCAGCCCGGGACAGACGTTCTACAATGAGCAGTTCTTC. It is translated as CASSPGQTFYNEQFF.

The rearrangement uses TRBV7-3 and TRBJ2-3, with no clear D. The CDR3 extends over 13 amino acids. The V end lost 5 bases, the J end lost 2 bases, and 8 bases lay between the germline ends. Germline CDR1 and CDR2: SGHTA and FQGTGA. The CDR3 here is CASSPRLTDTQYF. CDR3 bases: TGTGCCAGCAGCCCACGACTCACAGATACGCAGTATTTT.

The chain couples TRBV11-2 to TRBJ2-1, with 8 bases that match TRBD2. CDR3 size: 16 residues. Germline V gene lookup returns CDR1 SGHAT and CDR2 FQNNGV. After removal of 4 bases from V and 5 bases from J, the junction contained 10 bases not matched to a gene. The DNA for the CDR3 is TGTGCCAGCAGCTCATATCTCGGGACTAGAGACAATGAGCAGTTCTTC. It specifies CASSSYLGTRDNEQFF.

CDR3 sequence reads: CASSYAGSSYEQYF. The DNA of the CDR3 is TGTGCCAGCAGTTACGCGGGAAGCTCCTACGAGCAGTACTTC. This chain joins TRBV11-2 and TRBJ2-7; tentatively, D is TRBD2 (6 bases). CDR3 length equals 14 residues. Trimming stripped 6 bases from V and 0 bases from J, with 12 bases between. CDR1 is SGHAT, CDR2 FQNNGV, per germline.

The V gene is TRBV3-1 (or the pseudogene TRBV3-2), the J gene TRBJ1-2, with D tentatively TRBD1 (5 bases). CDR1 LGHDT and CDR2 YNNKEL come from the germline V gene (reference sequence). V gave up 0 bases and J gave up 14 bases, with 22 bases separating them. The CDR3 spans 15 residues. CDR3 DNA: TGTGCCAGCAGCCAAGACATGGGTGGGGGGAGCCGGGAGACCTTC. Translated: CASSQDMGGGSRETF.

The chain carries TRBV3-1 (or the pseudogene TRBV3-2) and TRBJ2-3; 7 nucleotides line up with TRBD1. The CDR3 is made up of 20 amino acids. V was clipped by 0 bases and J by 2 bases; unmatched bases: 17. Germline lookup yields CDR1 LGHDT and CDR2 YNNKEL (reference sequence). The DNA of the CDR3 is TGTGCCAGCAGCCAAGATTTAATAGGGACAGTTCAGATTGCCACAGATACGCAGTATTTT. Its translation: CASSQDLIGTVQIATDTQYF.

The chain uses TRBV29-1 and TRBJ2-6; 11 bases map to TRBD2. CDR3 length: 19 residues. The germline gives CDR1 SQVTM, CDR2 ANQGSEA. Germline trimming cut 0 bases from V and 4 bases from J; bases unmatched to any gene: 11. CDR3 region: CSVEEGLLAGAAGANVLTF. DNA of the CDR3: TGCAGCGTTGAAGAAGGGCTACTAGCGGGAGCGGCGGGGGCCAACGTCCTGACTTTC.

The J gene is TRBJ1-6, the V gene TRBV10-2, with no clear D. The CDR3 sequence is 14 residues long. CDR1 and CDR2 from the germline V gene are WSHSY and SAAADI. With 0 bases removed from V and 9 bases from J, the gap between germline ends came to 9 bases. CDR3 sequence reads: CASSESHPGSPLHF. DNA for the CDR3: TGCGCCAGCAGTGAGTCCCATCCCGGTTCACCCCTCCACTTT.

V is TRBV7-2 and J is TRBJ1-1, with TRBD1 identical over 8 bases. The CDR3 has 14 residues. The V gene's germline CDR1 is SGHTA and CDR2 FQGNSA. The V segment lost 1 base and the J segment 10 bases; nucleotides outside the gene matches: 8. The CDR3 DNA sequence: TGTGCCAGCAGCTTAGTGGGAACAGGGGGGACAGCTTTCTTT. Encoded protein: CASSLVGTGGTAFF.

V usage is TRBV18 and J usage is TRBJ1-2; D gene uncertain. Trimming shortened V by 2 bases and J by 2 bases, and 9 bases separated the two germline ends. The CDR3 runs to 14 residues. Germline V lookup: CDR1 KGHSH, CDR2 LQKENI. The DNA of the CDR3 is TGTGCCAGCTCACCAGCCAGGAGGAACTATGGCTACACCTTC. This codes for CASSPARRNYGYTF.

The genes are TRBV9 and TRBJ2-3; D is possibly TRBD2 (6 bases). The CDR3 totals 16 residues. CDR1 is SGDLS and CDR2 is YYNGEE in the germline V gene. With 0 bases removed from V and 5 bases from J, the gap between germline ends came to 16 bases. For the CDR3, the DNA is TGTGCCAGCAGCGTAGGGAACCGGAGGGGAGGAGATACGCAGTATTTT. Its translation: CASSVGNRRGGDTQYF. The full variable domain, its missing parts supplied by reference TRBV9 and TRBJ2-3, is DSGVTQTPKHLITATGQRVTLRCSPRSGDLSVYWYQQSLDQGLQFLIQYYNGEERAKGNILERFSAQQFPDLHSELNLSSLELGDSALYFCASSVGNRRGGDTQYFGPGTRLTVL.

This sequence joins TRBV5-1 and TRBJ1-4; TRBD1 aligns across 8 bases. The junction had 4 bases not matched to a gene; V was cut back by 0 bases and J by 3 bases. CDR1 is SGHRS and CDR2 is YFSETQ in the germline V gene. The CDR3 spans 16 residues. The CDR3 loop reads CASSLGDRGPNEKLFF. CDR3 DNA: TGCGCCAGCAGCTTGGGAGACAGGGGACCTAATGAAAAACTGTTTTTT.

This clone was seen a single time. The chain combines TRBV19 with TRBJ1-2; TRBD1 is a possible D gene (5 bases). Germline assignment: CDR1 LNHDA and CDR2 SQIVND (reference sequence). Deletions cut 3 bases from V and 7 bases from J, with 12 bases between. The CDR3 extends over 13 amino acids. CDR3 nucleotide sequence: TGTGCCAGTAGTATTGACAGAAGCCGTGGCTACACCTTC. Translated: CASSIDRSRGYTF.

The chain combines TRBV4-3 with TRBJ1-2; tentatively, D is TRBD1 (6 bases). CDR1 is LGHNA, CDR2 YSLEER, per germline. The CDR3 is 16 amino acids. Deletions cut 1 base from V and 4 bases from J, with 16 bases between. The CDR3 region is CASSQAAGQTFYGYTF. CDR3 nucleotides: TGCGCCAGCAGCCAAGCGGCAGGACAGACCTTCTATGGCTACACCTTC.